This is a list of T cell receptor beta chains from one sample in a study of T cells in Graves' hyperthyroidism and ophthalmopathy. TCRdb ran MiXCR on the multiplex PCR reads and lists one entry per CDR3 protein. The sample yields approximately 620,000 distinct CDR3 sequences, approximately 16% seen once. What was sequenced was blood. Receptors originate from a woman between 35 and 50 years old with Graves' ophthalmopathy. The CDR3 runs from the conserved cysteine through the conserved F or W. D genes are given only for firm matches. The size entry is marked missing in some rows and otherwise reads once, few, many or a size class.

>17|TRBV6-2/TRBV6-3|-|TRBD1|TRBJ2-4
CASSLGTVALAKNIQYF
TGTGCCAGCAGTTTAGGGACAGTTGCCCTAGCCAAAAACATTCAGTACTTC
>13|TRBV27|many|-|TRBJ1-1
CASRTNSGTEAFF
TGTGCCAGCAGGACCAATTCCGGGACTGAAGCTTTCTTT
>14|TRBV30|many|-|TRBJ1-5
CAWSRGGFNQPQHF
TGTGCCTGGAGTCGCGGCGGCTTCAATCAGCCCCAGCATTTT
>14|TRBV3-1|many|-|TRBJ1-1
CASSQWGQNTEAFF
TGTGCCAGCAGCCAATGGGGGCAGAACACTGAAGCTTTCTTT
>16|TRBV20-1|few|TRBD2|TRBJ2-1
CSARTLAGGNYNEQFF
TGCAGTGCTAGAACCCTAGCGGGAGGTAACTACAATGAGCAGTTCTTC
>16|TRBV7-9|-|TRBD1|TRBJ1-1
CASSSPGTGGQTEAFF
TGTGCCAGCAGCTCCCCCGGGACAGGGGGTCAAACTGAAGCTTTCTTT
>13|TRBV5-1|-|-|TRBJ2-3
CASGSRVTDTQYF
TGCGCCAGCGGGAGTCGGGTTACAGATACGCAGTATTTT
>16|TRBV7-9|few|-|TRBJ1-6
CASSLGQGFGDSPLHF
TGTGCCAGCAGCTTAGGGCAGGGGTTTGGTGATTCACCCCTCCACTTT
>14|TRBV5-6|few|-|TRBJ2-7
CASSLTGTLYEQYF
TGTGCCAGCAGCTTGACGGGGACCCTTTACGAGCAGTACTTC
>17|TRBV5-5|few|TRBD2|TRBJ2-3
CASSLPLADENVDTQYF
TGTGCCAGCAGCTTACCACTAGCGGATGAGAACGTAGATACGCAGTATTTT
>14|TRBV3-1|many|-|TRBJ1-2
CASSQEGAGYGYTF
TGTGCCAGCAGCCAGGAAGGGGCAGGGTATGGCTACACCTTC
>15|TRBV9|many|-|TRBJ2-2
CASSGLGPNTGELFF
TGTGCCAGCAGCGGACTGGGCCCGAACACCGGGGAGCTGTTTTTT
>13|TRBV12-3/TRBV12-4|many|-|TRBJ1-1
CASSLRAVTEAFF
TGTGCCAGCAGTTTAAGGGCGGTCACTGAAGCTTTCTTT
>16|TRBV4-1|-|-|TRBJ2-1
CASSQVDLVQYNEQFF
TGCGCCAGCAGCCAAGTCGACCTAGTTCAGTACAATGAGCAGTTCTTC
>14|TRBV29-1|few|-|TRBJ2-5
CSVVWQGGRETQYF
TGCAGCGTTGTATGGCAGGGCGGTCGGGAGACCCAGTACTTC
>14|TRBV7-3|few|-|TRBJ1-1
CASSPTRANTEAFF
TGTGCCAGCAGCCCCACTAGGGCGAACACTGAAGCTTTCTTT
>16|TRBV9|few|-|TRBJ2-3
CASSVGEFSVSYTQYF
TGTGCCAGCAGCGTAGGGGAGTTTTCTGTTTCGTATACGCAGTATTTT
>11|TRBV7-9|many|-|TRBJ2-5
CASSTKETQYF
TGTGCCAGCAGCACCAAAGAGACCCAGTACTTC
>12|TRBV6-1|few|-|TRBJ2-3
CASSEARNTQYF
TGTGCCAGCAGTGAAGCGCGGAATACGCAGTATTTT
>13|TRBV28|many|-|TRBJ2-5
CASTTGMVKTQYF
TGTGCCAGCACCACCGGGATGGTTAAGACCCAGTACTTC
>14|TRBV2|many|TRBD2|TRBJ2-1
CASSEVTSANEQFF
TGTGCCAGCAGTGAAGTCACTAGCGCGAATGAGCAGTTCTTC
>12|TRBV29-1|-|-|TRBJ1-1
CSGRGLVTEAFF
TGCAGCGGTCGGGGGTTGGTTACTGAAGCTTTCTTT
>12|TRBV2|once|-|TRBJ2-2
CASSARIGELFF
TGTGCCAGCAGTGCACGGATCGGGGAGCTGTTTTTT
>14|TRBV7-9|-|-|TRBJ1-4
CASSLLRGEEKLFF
TGTGCCAGCAGCTTACTGAGGGGAGAGGAAAAACTGTTTTTT
>17|TRBV5-1|many|-|TRBJ2-7
CASSRGEGVLSFYEQYF
TGCGCCAGCAGCCGCGGTGAGGGGGTCCTTTCCTTCTACGAGCAGTACTTC
>13|TRBV10-3|-|-|TRBJ1-1
CAISEFLVTEAFF
TGTGCCATCAGTGAGTTTCTGGTCACTGAAGCTTTCTTT
>14|TRBV2|many|TRBD1|TRBJ1-2
CASTDLQGPEGYTF
TGTGCCAGCACCGATCTACAGGGGCCAGAGGGCTACACCTTC
>14|TRBV2|many|TRBD1|TRBJ1-6
CASRDRTGNSPLHF
TGTGCCAGCAGGGATCGGACAGGGAACTCACCCCTCCACTTT
>18|TRBV28|few|TRBD1|TRBJ2-4
CASSSRDRAKGAKNIQYF
TGTGCCAGCAGTTCCCGGGACAGAGCGAAAGGAGCCAAAAACATTCAGTACTTC
>12|TRBV29-1|few|TRBD1|TRBJ2-3
CSGDRAEDTQYF
TGCAGCGGTGACAGGGCGGAAGATACGCAGTATTTT
>13|TRBV6-1|many|-|TRBJ2-7
CASREGWAYEQYF
TGTGCCAGCAGGGAGGGGTGGGCCTACGAGCAGTACTTC
>17|TRBV5-1|many|TRBD1|TRBJ2-6
CASSRDSPYSGANVLTF
TGCGCCAGCAGCCGGGACAGCCCCTACTCTGGGGCCAACGTCCTGACTTTC
>17|TRBV11-2|many|TRBD1|TRBJ1-1
CASSRMGTGSQHTEAFF
TGTGCCAGCAGCCGAATGGGGACAGGGAGTCAACACACTGAAGCTTTCTTT
>14|TRBV28|many|-|TRBJ1-1
CASSPNWPRTEAFF
TGTGCCAGCAGCCCGAACTGGCCGAGGACTGAAGCTTTCTTT
>17|TRBV18|many|-|TRBJ2-3
CASSPAGWPTSTDTQYF
TGTGCCAGCTCACCGGCCGGGTGGCCTACTAGCACAGATACGCAGTATTTT
>13|TRBV19|-|-|TRBJ2-2
CASMDRNTGELFF
TGTGCCAGTATGGACAGGAACACCGGGGAGCTGTTTTTT
>15|TRBV28|many|-|TRBJ1-5
CASSRTGQGGQPQHF
TGTGCCAGCAGTCGGACGGGGCAGGGCGGACAGCCCCAGCATTTT
>14|TRBV30|many|TRBD1|TRBJ2-7
CAWIPPGQSGEQYF
TGTGCCTGGATCCCACCGGGACAGAGTGGCGAGCAGTACTTC
>13|TRBV2|many|-|TRBJ2-5
CASSAGLTETQYF
TGTGCCAGCAGTGCGGGGCTGACAGAGACCCAGTACTTC
>14|TRBV6-1|-|TRBD2|TRBJ2-7
CASSQVLADAEQYF
TGTGCCAGCAGTCAGGTACTAGCGGACGCCGAGCAGTACTTC
>16|TRBV13|-|-|TRBJ2-2
CASSSGRRVFTGELFF
TGTGCCAGCAGCTCTGGCCGACGGGTCTTCACCGGGGAGCTGTTTTTT
>15|TRBV20-1|-|-|TRBJ1-6
CSARDWGRATSPLHF
TGCAGTGCTAGAGATTGGGGCCGGGCTACTTCACCCCTCCACTTT
>16|TRBV6-2/TRBV6-3|few|TRBD2|TRBJ2-5
CASSSLAGGSQETQYF
TGTGCCAGCAGTTCCCTGGCGGGAGGGAGCCAAGAGACCCAGTACTTC